The sequence of this T cell receptor (beta chain) was determined in a study of blood T cell repertoires in COVID-19. The overall study: Sources were T cells, B-cell-depleted T cells, or PBMCs; the material itself was cDNA or gDNA.

As handled by the study authors: Estimation of nucleated cell counts relied on the amplification of reference gene primers. This table comes from immunoSEQ multiplex PCR, and its TCRdb copy is limited to in-frame clones, with some not included. Clone size and V and J calls were adopted from that table, with D and trimming inferred from the DNA. The sample yields under 200,000 clones, 80% to 85% seen once. The ends were cut back, 5 bases at V and 0 bases at J, with 11 bases in the middle. This CDR3 region has 15 residues. Germline values: CDR1 MNHEY, CDR2 SMNVEV (reference sequence). This TCR came from a human donor with acute or convalescent COVID-19. The donor label of this sample is uncertain. Sequencing input: peripheral blood. The chain couples TRBV27 to TRBJ1-3; D remains unclear. In DNA form, the CDR3 reads TGTGCCAGCAGTCCTGGACTGCGCTCTGGAAACACCATATATTTT. This gives the protein CASSPGLRSGNTIYF.